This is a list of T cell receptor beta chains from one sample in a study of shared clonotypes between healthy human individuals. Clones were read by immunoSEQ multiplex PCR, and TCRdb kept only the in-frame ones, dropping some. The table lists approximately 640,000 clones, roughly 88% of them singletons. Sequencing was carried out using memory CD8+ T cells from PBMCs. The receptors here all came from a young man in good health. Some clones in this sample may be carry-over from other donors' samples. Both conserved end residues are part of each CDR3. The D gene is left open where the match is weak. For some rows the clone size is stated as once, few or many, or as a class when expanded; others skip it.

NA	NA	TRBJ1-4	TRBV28	TGTGCCAGCAGTTTAAATGTTTGGCAGGAAGCAACTAATGAAAAACTGTTTTTT	CASSLNVWQEATNEKLFF
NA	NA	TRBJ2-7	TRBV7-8	TGTGCCAGCAGCCCCCGGCCAGGGAGTACGAGCGAGCAGTACTTC	CASSPRPGSTSEQYF
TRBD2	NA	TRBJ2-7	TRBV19	TGTGCCAGTAGGGAGGGACTAGCGAACTCCTACGAGCAGTACTTC	CASREGLANSYEQYF
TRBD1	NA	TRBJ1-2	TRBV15	TGTGCCACCAGCATCGGACAGGGGCCTAACTATGGCTACACCTTC	CATSIGQGPNYGYTF
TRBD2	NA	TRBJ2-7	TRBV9	TGTGCCAGCAACTCTGGAGCGGGAGGGCGGTACGAGCAGTACTTC	CASNSGAGGRYEQYF
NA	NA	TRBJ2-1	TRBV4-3	TGCGCCAGCAGCCAAGACGGACGGAGATCCTCCTACAATGAGCAGTTCTTC	CASSQDGRRSSYNEQFF
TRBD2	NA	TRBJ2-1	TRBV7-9	TGTGCCAGCAGCGGGGGAGCGGGAGGGGACTACAATGAGCAGTTCTTC	CASSGGAGGDYNEQFF
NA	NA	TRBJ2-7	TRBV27	TGTGCCAGCAGTATCCGGGACCGCGCCTACGAGCAGTACTTC	CASSIRDRAYEQYF
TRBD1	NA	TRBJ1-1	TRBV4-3	TGCGCCAGCAGCCAGGGGACAGTGATTATCACTGAAGCTTTCTTT	CASSQGTVIITEAFF
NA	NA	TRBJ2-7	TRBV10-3	TGTGCCATCAGCCAGACCGGGCCCTTGAGGGAGCAGTACTTC	CAISQTGPLREQYF
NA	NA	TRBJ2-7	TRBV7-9	TGTGCCAGCAGCTTAGGGGGTCCCTTTTCCGAGCAGTACTTC	CASSLGGPFSEQYF
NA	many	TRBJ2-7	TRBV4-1	TGCGCCAGCAGCCCCCACGTTCGGGGTTACGAGCAGTACTTC	CASSPHVRGYEQYF
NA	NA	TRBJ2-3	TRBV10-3	TGTGCCATCAGTGACCCAGGGGATCCAGATACGCAGTATTTT	CAISDPGDPDTQYF
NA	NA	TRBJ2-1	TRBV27	TGTGCCAGCAGTCCCAGGACCTACAATGAGCAGTTCTTC	CASSPRTYNEQFF
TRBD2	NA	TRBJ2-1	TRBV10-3	TGTGCCATCAGTGAGTCGATGGGCGGGAGGTTCAATGAGCAGTTCTTC	CAISESMGGRFNEQFF
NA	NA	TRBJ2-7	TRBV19	TGTGCCAGTAGTATCGAGGCGACGAGAGAGCAGTACTTC	CASSIEATREQYF
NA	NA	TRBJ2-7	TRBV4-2	TGTGCCAGCAGCCAAGATTGGGGCAGGGCCCCATACGAGCAGTACTTC	CASSQDWGRAPYEQYF
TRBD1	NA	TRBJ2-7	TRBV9	TGTGCCAGCAGCCCCCAGGGGGCCTGGAACTACGAGCAGTACTTC	CASSPQGAWNYEQYF
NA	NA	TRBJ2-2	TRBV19	TGTGCCAGTATGTCAGATTCCGGGGAGCTGTTTTTT	CASMSDSGELFF
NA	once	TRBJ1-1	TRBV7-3	TGTGCCAGCAGCCAAGGGGGGTCTGAAGCTTTCTTT	CASSQGGSEAFF